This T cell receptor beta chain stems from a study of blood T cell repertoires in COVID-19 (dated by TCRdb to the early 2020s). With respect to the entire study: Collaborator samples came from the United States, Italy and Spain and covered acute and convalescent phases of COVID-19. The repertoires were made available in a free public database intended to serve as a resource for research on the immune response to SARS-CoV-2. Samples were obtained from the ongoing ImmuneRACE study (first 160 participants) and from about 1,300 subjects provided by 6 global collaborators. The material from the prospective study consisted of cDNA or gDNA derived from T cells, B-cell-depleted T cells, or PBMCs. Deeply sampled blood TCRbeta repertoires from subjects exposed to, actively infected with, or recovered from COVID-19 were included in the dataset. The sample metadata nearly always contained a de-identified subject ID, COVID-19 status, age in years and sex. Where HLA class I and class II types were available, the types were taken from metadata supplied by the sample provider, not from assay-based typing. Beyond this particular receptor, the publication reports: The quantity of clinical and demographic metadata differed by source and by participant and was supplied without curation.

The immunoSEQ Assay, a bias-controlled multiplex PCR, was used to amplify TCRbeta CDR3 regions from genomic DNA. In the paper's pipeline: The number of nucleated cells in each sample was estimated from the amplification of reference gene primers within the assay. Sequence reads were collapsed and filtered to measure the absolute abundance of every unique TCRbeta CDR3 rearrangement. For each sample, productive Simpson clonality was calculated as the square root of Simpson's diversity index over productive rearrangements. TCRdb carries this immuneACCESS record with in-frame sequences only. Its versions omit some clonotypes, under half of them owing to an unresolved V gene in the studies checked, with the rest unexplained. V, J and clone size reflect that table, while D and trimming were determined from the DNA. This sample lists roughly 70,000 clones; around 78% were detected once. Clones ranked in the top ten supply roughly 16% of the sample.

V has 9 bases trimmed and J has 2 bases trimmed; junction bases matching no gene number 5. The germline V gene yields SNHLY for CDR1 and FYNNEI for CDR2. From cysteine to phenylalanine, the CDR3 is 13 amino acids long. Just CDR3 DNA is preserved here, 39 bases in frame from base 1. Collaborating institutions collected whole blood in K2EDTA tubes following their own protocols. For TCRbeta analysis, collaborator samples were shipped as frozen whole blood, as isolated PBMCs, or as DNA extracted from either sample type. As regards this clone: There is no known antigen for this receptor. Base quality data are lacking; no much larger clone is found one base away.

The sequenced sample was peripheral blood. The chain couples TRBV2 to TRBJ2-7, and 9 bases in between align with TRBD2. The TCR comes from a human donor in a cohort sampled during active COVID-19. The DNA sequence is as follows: TGTGCCAGTCTCATAGCGGGGGCCTACGAGCAGTACTTC. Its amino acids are CASLIAGAYEQYF.